This entry describes one TCR beta chain. Its antigen specificity is not known. No qualities accompany the bases; no much larger clone lies one base away. The donors were some 39 Caucasian individuals from Russia, aged roughly 6 to 95 years, who were systemically healthy. Each donor gave about 9.7 milliliters of peripheral blood, drawn into EDTA-treated Vacutainer tubes. Ficoll-Paque density-gradient centrifugation was used to isolate PBMCs, with at least 6.5 million per sample. Total RNA, at least 6 micrograms per sample, was extracted from PBMCs with Trizol reagent. The percentages of naive CD45RAhigh/CD27high T cells were determined by flow cytometry on a PBMC aliquot from every donor. Receptor libraries were prepared by 5' RACE. The reads were generated on an Illumina HiSeq 2500. A second PCR of 7 to 11 cycles was performed with a sample-barcoded 5' primer and a J-beta primer mix. A template-switch 5' adaptor carrying 12 random nucleotides introduced a unique molecular identifier onto each TCR beta cDNA molecule. Each sample yielded at least 2.5 million CDR3-containing paired-end reads. The Mint cDNA synthesis kit, primed by a TRBC-specific oligonucleotide, was used to synthesize first-strand cDNA from all RNA. All cDNA was treated with uracil-DNA glycosylase and then went through a first 18-cycle PCR with the universal primers M1SS and BC2_uni_R. In the authors' own workflow: For normalization, 1 million high-quality reads, each with a distinct molecular identifier, were randomly selected from each sample. Instead of being binned into consensus sequences, reads with shared molecular identifiers were discarded. MiTCR, run with a Q25 quality threshold and the strictest error-elimination algorithm, handled CDR3 identification, clonotype clustering and error correction. A nonparametric unseen species model using Euler transformation provided a lower-bound estimate of total TCR beta diversity. TCRdb redid the processing of the public reads, applying fastp at Q25 and MiXCR, and retained in-frame beta chains. Each entry merges the rows of one CDR3 protein and shows their most common DNA and genes. V and J calls and clone size were set by TCRdb, not the authors. Counted in this sample were around 970,000 distinct CDR3 sequences; about 51% of them appeared once. Jointly, the top ten make up over 20% of the sample.

This specimen belongs to a study of blood T cells in healthy people across ages (dated by TCRdb to the mid-2010s). Broadly, across the study: Template switching captured roughly one uniquely barcoded TCR beta cDNA molecule per two T cells in model experiments. The donors were divided into four age groups: young (average approximately 16 years), middle-aged (under 40), aged (approximately 64) and long-lived (roughly 82). Donors of different ages were randomly distributed across sequencing lanes to avoid experimental bias. Using deep sequencing normalized with unique cDNA molecular identifiers, the study measured how TCR beta repertoire diversity changes with age. Two additional independent replicas of 1 million unique cDNA reads from the same blood draw were analyzed for two donors (one aged 18 to 29 and one aged 80 or older). On the study overall, not on this receptor specifically: Estimates of total diversity based on one million sequenced T cells were regarded as lower bounds and as underestimates. Since profiling was done on bulk unsorted PBMCs, naive and antigen-experienced compartments could not be conclusively compared. A strong correlation was found between observed TCR beta diversity and the percentage of naive T cells measured by flow cytometry. Compared with the aged group, the long-lived group had more naive CD4+ T cells, fewer expanded clones and increased TCR diversity, suggesting age selection. Because donor CMV infection status was unknown, age-related changes in expanded clonotypes were potentially confounded. Observed TCR beta diversity per million T cells fell roughly linearly with age, and a significant reduction was already apparent by age around 36.

The CDR3 contains 14 residues, cysteine and phenylalanine counted. The kept DNA is CDR3 alone, 42 bases in frame from the first base. In the germline V gene (reference sequence), CDR1 corresponds to MNHEY and CDR2 to SMNVEV. Trimming removed 6 bases from V and 6 bases from J, leaving 18 bases between the germline ends. The material sequenced was blood. The V gene is TRBV27 and the J gene is TRBJ2-7, with no confident D gene call. The TCR originated in a woman aged 55-69 years in good health. The CDR3 protein sequence reads: CASRSPSRASEQYF. The DNA sequence reads TGTGCCAGCAGATCCCCGAGCCGAGCGTCCGAGCAGTACTTC.